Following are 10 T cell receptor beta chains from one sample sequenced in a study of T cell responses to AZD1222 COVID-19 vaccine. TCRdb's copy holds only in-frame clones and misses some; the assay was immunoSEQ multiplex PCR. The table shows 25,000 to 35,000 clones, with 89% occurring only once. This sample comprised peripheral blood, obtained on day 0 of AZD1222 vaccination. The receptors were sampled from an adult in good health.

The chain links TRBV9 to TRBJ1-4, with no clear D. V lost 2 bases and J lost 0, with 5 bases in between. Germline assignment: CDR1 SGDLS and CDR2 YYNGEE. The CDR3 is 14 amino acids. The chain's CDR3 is CASSVGPTNEKLFF. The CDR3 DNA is TGTGCCAGCAGCGTGGGTCCAACTAATGAAAAACTGTTTTTT.

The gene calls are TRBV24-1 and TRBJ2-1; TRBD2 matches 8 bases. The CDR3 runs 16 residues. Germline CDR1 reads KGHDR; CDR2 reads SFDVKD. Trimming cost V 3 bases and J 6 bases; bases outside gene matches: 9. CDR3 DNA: TGTGCCACCAGTGATCCCTCTCCGGGAGGGGGCAATGAGCAGTTCTTC. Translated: CATSDPSPGGGNEQFF.

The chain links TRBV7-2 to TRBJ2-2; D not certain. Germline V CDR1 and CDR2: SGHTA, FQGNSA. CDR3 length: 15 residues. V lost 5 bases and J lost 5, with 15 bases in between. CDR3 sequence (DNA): TGTGCCAGCAGCCCCCGGGCGGCTCCAACCGGGGAGCTGTTTTTT. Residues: CASSPRAAPTGELFF.

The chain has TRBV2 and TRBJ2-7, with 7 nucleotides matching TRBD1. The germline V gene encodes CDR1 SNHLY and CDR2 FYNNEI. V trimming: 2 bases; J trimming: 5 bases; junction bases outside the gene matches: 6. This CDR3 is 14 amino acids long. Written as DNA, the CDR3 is TGTGCCAGCAGTGAACAGGGGGTGCTTGACGAGCAGTACTTC. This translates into CASSEQGVLDEQYF. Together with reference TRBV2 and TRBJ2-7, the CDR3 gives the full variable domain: EPEVTQTPSHQVTQMGQEVILRCVPISNHLYFYWYRQILGQKVEFLVSFYNNEISEKSEIFDDQFSVERPDGSNFTLKIRSTKLEDSAMYFCASSEQGVLDEQYFGPGTRLTVT.

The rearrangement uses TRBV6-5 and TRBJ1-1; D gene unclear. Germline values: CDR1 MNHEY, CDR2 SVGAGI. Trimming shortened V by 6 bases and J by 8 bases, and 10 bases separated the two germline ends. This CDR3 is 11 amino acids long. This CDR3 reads CASRYGEEAFF. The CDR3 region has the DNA TGTGCCAGCAGGTACGGAGAAGAAGCTTTCTTT.

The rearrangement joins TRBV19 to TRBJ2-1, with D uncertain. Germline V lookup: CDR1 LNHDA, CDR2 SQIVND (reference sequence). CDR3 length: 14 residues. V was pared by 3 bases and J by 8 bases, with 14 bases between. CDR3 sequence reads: CASSMFVTFDEQFF. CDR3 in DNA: TGTGCCAGTAGTATGTTTGTGACTTTCGATGAGCAGTTCTTC.

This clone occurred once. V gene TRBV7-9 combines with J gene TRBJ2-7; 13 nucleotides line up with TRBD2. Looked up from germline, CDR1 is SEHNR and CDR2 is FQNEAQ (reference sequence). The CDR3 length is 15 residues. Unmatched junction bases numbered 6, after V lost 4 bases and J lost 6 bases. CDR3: CASSSGLAGVSEQYF. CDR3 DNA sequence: TGTGCCAGCAGCTCCGGACTAGCGGGAGTCTCCGAGCAGTACTTC. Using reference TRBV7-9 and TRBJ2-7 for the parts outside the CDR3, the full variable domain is DTGVSQNPRHKITKRGQNVTFRCDPISEHNRLYWYRQTLGQGPEFLTYFQNEAQLEKSRLLSDRFSAERPKGSFSTLEIQRTEQGDSAMYLCASSSGLAGVSEQYFGPGTRLTVT.

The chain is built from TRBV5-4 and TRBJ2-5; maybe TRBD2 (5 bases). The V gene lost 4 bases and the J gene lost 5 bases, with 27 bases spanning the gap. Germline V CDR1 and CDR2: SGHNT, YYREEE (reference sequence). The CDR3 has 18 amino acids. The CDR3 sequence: CASSPSPPSGTVGETQYF. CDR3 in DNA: TGTGCCAGCAGCCCATCTCCCCCCAGCGGAACCGTGGGGGAGACCCAGTACTTC.

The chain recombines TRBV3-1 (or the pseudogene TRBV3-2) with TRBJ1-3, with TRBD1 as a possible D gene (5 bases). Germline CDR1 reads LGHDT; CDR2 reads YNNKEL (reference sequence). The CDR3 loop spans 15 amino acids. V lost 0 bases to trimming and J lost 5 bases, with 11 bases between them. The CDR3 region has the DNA TGTGCCAGCAGCCAAGAACAGGCGGGAAGAAACACCATATATTTT. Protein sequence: CASSQEQAGRNTIYF.

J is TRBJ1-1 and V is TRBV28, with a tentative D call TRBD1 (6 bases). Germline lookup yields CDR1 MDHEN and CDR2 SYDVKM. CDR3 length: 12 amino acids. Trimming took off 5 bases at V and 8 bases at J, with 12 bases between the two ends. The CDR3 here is CASSPPGAEAFF. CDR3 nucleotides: TGTGCCAGCAGTCCTCCGGGGGCGGAAGCTTTCTTT.